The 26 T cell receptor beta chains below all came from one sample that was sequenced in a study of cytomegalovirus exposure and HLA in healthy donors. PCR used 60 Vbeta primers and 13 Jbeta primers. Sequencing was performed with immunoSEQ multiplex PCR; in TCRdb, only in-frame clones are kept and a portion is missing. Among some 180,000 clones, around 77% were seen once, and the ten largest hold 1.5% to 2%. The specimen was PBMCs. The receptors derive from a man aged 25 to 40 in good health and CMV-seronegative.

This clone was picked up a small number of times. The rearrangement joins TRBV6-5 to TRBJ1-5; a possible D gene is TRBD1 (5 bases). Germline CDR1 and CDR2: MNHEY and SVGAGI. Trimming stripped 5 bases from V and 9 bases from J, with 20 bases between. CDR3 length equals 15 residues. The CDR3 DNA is TGTGCCAGCAGTCTAAACAGGTGGGGAGGAGGGCCCCAGCATTTT. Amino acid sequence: CASSLNRWGGGPQHF.

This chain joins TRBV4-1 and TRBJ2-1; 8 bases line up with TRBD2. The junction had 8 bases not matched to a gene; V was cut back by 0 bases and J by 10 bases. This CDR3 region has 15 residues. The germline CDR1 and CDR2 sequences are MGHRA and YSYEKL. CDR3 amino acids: CASSQDVAGRLEQFF. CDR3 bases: TGCGCCAGCAGCCAAGATGTAGCGGGGCGGCTAGAGCAGTTCTTC.

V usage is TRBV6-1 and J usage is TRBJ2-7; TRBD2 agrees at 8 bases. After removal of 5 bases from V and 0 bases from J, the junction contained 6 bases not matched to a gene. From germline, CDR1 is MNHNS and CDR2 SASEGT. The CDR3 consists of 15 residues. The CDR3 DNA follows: TGTGCCAGCAGTTTTTACAGCGGGAGCTCCTACGAGCAGTACTTC. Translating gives CASSFYSGSSYEQYF.

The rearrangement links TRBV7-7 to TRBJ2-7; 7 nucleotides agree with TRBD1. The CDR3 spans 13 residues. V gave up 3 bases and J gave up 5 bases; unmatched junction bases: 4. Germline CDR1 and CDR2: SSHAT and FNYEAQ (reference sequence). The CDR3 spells CASSFDRDHEQYF. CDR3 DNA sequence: TGTGCCAGCAGCTTCGACAGGGACCACGAGCAGTACTTC.

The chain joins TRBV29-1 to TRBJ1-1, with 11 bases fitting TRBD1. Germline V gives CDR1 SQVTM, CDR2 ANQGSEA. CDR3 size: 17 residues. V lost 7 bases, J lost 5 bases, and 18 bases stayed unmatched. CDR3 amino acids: CSARSGQGAIRGTEAFF. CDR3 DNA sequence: TGCAGCGCGCGGTCCGGACAGGGGGCTATAAGGGGTACTGAAGCTTTCTTT.

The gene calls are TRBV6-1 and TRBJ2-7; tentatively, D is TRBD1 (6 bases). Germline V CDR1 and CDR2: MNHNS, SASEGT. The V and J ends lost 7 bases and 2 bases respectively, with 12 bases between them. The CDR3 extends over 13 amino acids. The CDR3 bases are TGTGCCAGCAATCCGGGACACCCCTACGAGCAGTACTTC. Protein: CASNPGHPYEQYF.

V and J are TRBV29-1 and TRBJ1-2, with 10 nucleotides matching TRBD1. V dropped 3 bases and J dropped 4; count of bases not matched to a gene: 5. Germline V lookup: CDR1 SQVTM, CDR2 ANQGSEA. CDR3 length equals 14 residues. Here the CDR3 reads CSVEGQGTGYGYTF. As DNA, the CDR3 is TGCAGCGTTGAGGGACAGGGGACCGGCTATGGCTACACCTTC.

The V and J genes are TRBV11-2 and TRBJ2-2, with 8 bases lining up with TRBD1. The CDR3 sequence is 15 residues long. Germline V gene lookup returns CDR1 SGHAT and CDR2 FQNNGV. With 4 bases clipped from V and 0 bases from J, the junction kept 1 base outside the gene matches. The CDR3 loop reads CASSSQGANTGELFF. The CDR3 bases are TGTGCCAGCAGCTCACAGGGGGCGAACACCGGGGAGCTGTTTTTT.

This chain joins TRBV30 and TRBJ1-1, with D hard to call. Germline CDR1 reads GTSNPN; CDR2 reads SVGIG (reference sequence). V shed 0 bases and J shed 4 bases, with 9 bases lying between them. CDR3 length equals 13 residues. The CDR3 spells CAWSVSVSTEAFF. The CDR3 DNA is TGTGCCTGGAGTGTGAGCGTCAGCACTGAAGCTTTCTTT.

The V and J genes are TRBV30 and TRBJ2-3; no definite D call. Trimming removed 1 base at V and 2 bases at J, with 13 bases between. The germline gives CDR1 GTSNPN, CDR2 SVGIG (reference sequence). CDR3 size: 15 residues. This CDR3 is CAWSGRRDITDTQYF. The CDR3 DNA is TGTGCCTGGAGTGGCAGGCGAGACATCACAGATACGCAGTATTTT.

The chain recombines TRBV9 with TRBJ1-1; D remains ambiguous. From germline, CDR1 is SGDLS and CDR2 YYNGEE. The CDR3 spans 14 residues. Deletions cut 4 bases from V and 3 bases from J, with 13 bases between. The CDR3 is CASSSKWGDTEAFF. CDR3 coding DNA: TGTGCCAGCAGCTCAAAATGGGGAGACACTGAAGCTTTCTTT.

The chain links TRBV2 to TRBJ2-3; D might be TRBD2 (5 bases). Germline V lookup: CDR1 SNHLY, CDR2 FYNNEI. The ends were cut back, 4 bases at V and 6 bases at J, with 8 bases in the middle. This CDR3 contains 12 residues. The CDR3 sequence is CASSGTYDTQYF. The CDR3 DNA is TGTGCCAGCAGTGGGACTTACGATACGCAGTATTTT.

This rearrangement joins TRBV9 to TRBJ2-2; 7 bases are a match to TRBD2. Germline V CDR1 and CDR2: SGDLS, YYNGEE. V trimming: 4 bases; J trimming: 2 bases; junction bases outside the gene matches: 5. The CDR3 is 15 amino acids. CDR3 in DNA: TGTGCCAGCAGCCTTCTAGCGGACAACACCGGGGAGCTGTTTTTT. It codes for CASSLLADNTGELFF.

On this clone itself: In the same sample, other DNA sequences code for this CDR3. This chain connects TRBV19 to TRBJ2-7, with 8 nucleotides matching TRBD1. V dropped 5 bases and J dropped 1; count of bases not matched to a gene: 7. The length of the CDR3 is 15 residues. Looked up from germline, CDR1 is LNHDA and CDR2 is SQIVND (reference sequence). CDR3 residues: CASSAGTGPSYEQYF. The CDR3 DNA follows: TGTGCCAGTAGTGCCGGGACAGGACCATCCTACGAGCAGTACTTC.

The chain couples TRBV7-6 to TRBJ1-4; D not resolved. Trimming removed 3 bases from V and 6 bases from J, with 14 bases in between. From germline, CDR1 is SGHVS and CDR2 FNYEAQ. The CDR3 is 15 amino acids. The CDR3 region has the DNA TGTGCCAGCAGCTTTAGGCAGGAGCGGGATGAAAAACTGTTTTTT. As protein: CASSFRQERDEKLFF. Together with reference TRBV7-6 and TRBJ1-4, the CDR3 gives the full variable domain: GAGVSQSPRYKVTKRGQDVALRCDPISGHVSLYWYRQALGQGPEFLTYFNYEAQQDKSGLPNDRFSAERPEGSISTLTIQRTEQRDSAMYRCASSFRQERDEKLFFGSGTQLSVL.

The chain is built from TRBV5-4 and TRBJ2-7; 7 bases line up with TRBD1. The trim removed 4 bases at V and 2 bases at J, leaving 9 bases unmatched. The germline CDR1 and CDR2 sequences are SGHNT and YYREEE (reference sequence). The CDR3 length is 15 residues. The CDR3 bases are TGTGCCAGCAGCAGTCTTGGGCAGGGGGCCTACGAGCAGTACTTC. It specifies CASSSLGQGAYEQYF.

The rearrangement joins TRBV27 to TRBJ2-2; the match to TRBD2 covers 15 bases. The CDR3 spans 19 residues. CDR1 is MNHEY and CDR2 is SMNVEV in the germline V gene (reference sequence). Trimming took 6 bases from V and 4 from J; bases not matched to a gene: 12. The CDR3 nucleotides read TGTGCCAGCAGATCTGGTGGGACTAGCGGGAGGTTAAGCACCGGGGAGCTGTTTTTT. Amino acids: CASRSGGTSGRLSTGELFF.

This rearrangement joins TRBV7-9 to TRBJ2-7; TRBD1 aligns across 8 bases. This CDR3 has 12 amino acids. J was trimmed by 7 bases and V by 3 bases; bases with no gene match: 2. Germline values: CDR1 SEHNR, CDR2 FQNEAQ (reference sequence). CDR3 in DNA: TGTGCCAGCAGCTTGACAGGGGAAGAGCAGTACTTC. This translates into CASSLTGEEQYF.

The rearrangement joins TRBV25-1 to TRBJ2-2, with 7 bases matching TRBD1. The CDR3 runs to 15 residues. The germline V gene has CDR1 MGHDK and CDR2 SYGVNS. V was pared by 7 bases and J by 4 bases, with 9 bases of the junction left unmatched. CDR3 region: CASTSDRDGTGELFF. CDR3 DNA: TGTGCCAGCACTTCCGACAGGGACGGCACCGGGGAGCTGTTTTTT.

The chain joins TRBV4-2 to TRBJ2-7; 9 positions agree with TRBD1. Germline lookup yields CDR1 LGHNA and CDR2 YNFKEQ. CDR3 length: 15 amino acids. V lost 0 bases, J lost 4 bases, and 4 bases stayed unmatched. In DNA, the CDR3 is TGTGCCAGCAGCCAAGAAGGGACAGGGTTATACGAGCAGTACTTC. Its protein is CASSQEGTGLYEQYF.

CDR3 residues: CASSARDRGGYEQYF. CDR3 nucleotide sequence: TGTGCCAGCAGCGCTCGGGACAGGGGTGGCTACGAGCAGTACTTC. The chain uses TRBV9 and TRBJ2-7; 10 nucleotides align to TRBD1. CDR3 length: 15 residues. J was trimmed by 3 bases and V by 3 bases; bases with no gene match: 6. The germline gives CDR1 SGDLS, CDR2 YYNGEE.

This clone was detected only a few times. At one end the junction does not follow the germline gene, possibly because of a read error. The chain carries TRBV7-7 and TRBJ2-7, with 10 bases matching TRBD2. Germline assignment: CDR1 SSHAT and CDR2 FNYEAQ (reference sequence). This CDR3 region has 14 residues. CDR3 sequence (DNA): TGTGCTAGCAGTTTAGCGGGAGGAGATTACGAGCAGTACTTC. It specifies CASSLAGGDYEQYF. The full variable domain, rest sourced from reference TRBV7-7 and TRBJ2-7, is GAGVSQSPRYKVTKRGQDVTLRCDPISSHATLYWYQQALGQGPEFLTYFNYEAQPDKSGLPSDRFSAERPEGSISTLTIQRTEQRDSAMYRCASSLAGGDYEQYFGPGTRLTVT.

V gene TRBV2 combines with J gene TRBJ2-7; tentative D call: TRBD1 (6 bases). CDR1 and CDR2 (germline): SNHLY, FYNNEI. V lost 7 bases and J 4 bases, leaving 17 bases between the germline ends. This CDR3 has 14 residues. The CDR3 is CASTSSRGLYEQYF. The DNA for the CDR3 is TGTGCCAGCACGTCCTCCAGGGGTCTTTACGAGCAGTACTTC.

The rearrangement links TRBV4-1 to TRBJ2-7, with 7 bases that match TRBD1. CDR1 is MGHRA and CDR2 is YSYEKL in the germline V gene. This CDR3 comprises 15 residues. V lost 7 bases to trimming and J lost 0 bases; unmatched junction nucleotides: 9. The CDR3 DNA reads TGCGCCAGCAAATTCAAGGACAGGTCCTCCTACGAGCAGTACTTC. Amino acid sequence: CASKFKDRSSYEQYF.

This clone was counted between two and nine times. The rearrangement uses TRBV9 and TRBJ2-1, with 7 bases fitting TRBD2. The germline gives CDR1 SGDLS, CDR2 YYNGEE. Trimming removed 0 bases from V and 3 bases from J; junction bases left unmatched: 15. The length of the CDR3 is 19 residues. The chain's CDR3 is CASSVGGPAEAGRYNEQFF. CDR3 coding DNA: TGTGCCAGCAGCGTAGGAGGCCCCGCCGAAGCGGGACGCTACAATGAGCAGTTCTTC.

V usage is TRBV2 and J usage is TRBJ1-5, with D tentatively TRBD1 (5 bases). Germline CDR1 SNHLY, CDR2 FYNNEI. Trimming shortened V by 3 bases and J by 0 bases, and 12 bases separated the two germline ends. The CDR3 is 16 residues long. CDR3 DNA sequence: TGTGCCAGCAGTGATAACAGGCATTATAGCAATCAGCCCCAGCATTTT. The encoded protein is CASSDNRHYSNQPQHF.